This TCR beta chain derives from a study of breast tumors, draining lymph nodes, adjacent tissues. Study findings and constraints: The lymph node origin of tumor T cells was framed as consistent with a hypothesis, not demonstrated. Tumor repertoires ranked between lymph nodes and nontumor tissue in diversity, with V and J gene preferences. Findings are consistent with lymph node origin and intratumoral expansion of most tumor T cells.

Note on this clonotype: Its antigen is unknown.

From the multiplex PCR reads, TCRdb called clonotypes with MiXCR, one entry per CDR3 protein. This table holds about 25,000 distinct CDR3 sequences, approximately 20% found once. Source material: breast tumor tissue. The receptor was derived from a female donor with breast cancer. Some clones in this sample may be carry-over from other donors' samples.

CDR3 nucleotides: TGTGCCAGCTCACCACCGGACTTACAGAGCTCTGGAAACACCATATATTTT. Its translation is CASSPPDLQSSGNTIYF. This chain connects TRBV18 to TRBJ1-3; D unclear. The germline gives CDR1 KGHSH, CDR2 LQKENI. This CDR3 contains 17 residues. Between the trimmed V and J ends, which lost 0 bases and 0 bases, there was a span of 12 bases.